This record covers a single TCR beta chain. Its antigen is currently unknown. This entry belongs to a study of lymphopenia after photon versus proton radiotherapy. Here immunoSEQ multiplex PCR was the method, and the copy in TCRdb shows in-frame clones only, minus some. The profile covers roughly 32,000 clones, with approximately 95% appearing a single time and around 0.67% taken by the ten largest. Regarding the study as a whole: Better survival with proton therapy was suggested as possible, not demonstrated. After the lymphocyte nadir, photon-treated repertoires showed oligoclonal expansion, especially of CD8+ Temra cells. In patients who died, overall survival fell as post-nadir TCR diversity dropped more.

CDR1 is LGHNA, CDR2 YSLEER, per germline. The germline V and J ends were trimmed by 2 bases and 7 bases, with 14 bases remaining between them. The CDR3 is 15 residues long. The V and J genes are TRBV4-3 and TRBJ2-2; D unclear. Sequencing used peripheral blood, obtained from a patient treated with photon-based radiotherapy. The clonotype was recovered from a woman aged 45-65 years with cholangiocarcinoma. CDR3 protein: CASSQSGRLVGELFF. Here the CDR3 DNA reads TGCGCCAGCAGCCAATCTGGTCGGCTGGTCGGGGAGCTGTTTTTT.